The next 20 T cell receptor beta chains were all read from a single sample in a study of T cell responses to AZD1222 COVID-19 vaccine. The table came from immunoSEQ multiplex PCR; TCRdb's copy has only in-frame clones and leaves some out. The table shows around 150,000 clones, with approximately 90% occurring only once. The input for sequencing was peripheral blood, taken 28 days after the second AZD1222 dose. These TCRs come from an adult who received the AZD1222 COVID-19 vaccine.

The V gene is TRBV19, the J gene TRBJ2-7; 9 bases fit TRBD2. CDR1 is LNHDA and CDR2 is SQIVND in the germline V gene (reference sequence). The V and J ends lost 5 bases and 0 bases, in that order; junction bases with no gene match: 5. The CDR3 covers 15 residues. CDR3 bases: TGTGCCAGTAGTGTCCGGACTAGCGTCTCCTACGAGCAGTACTTC. The encoded protein is CASSVRTSVSYEQYF.

The genes are TRBV7-9 and TRBJ2-7; possibly TRBD2 for D (5 bases). The CDR3 runs to 12 residues. V shed 3 bases and J shed 9 bases, with 12 bases lying between them. The germline gives CDR1 SEHNR, CDR2 FQNEAQ (reference sequence). Here the CDR3 DNA reads TGTGCCAGCAGCTTCCCCGAGGGTGCGCAGTACTTC. Protein sequence: CASSFPEGAQYF.

The chain recombines TRBV13 with TRBJ1-1, with 8 nucleotides matching TRBD1. The germline V gene has CDR1 PRHDT and CDR2 FYEKMQ (reference sequence). This CDR3 has 16 residues. With V trimmed by 4 bases and J by 5 bases, 12 bases remained unmatched. The CDR3 region has the DNA TGTGCCAGCAGCTCCGATTGGCTGACAGGGGAGACTGAAGCTTTCTTT. It codes for CASSSDWLTGETEAFF. The variable domain in full, with the rest retrieved from reference TRBV13 and TRBJ1-1, is AAGVIQSPRHLIKEKRETATLKCYPIPRHDTVYWYQQGPGQDPQFLISFYEKMQSDKGSIPDRFSAQQFSDYHSELNMSSLELGDSALYFCASSSDWLTGETEAFFGQGTRLTVV.

The chain carries TRBV7-8 and TRBJ2-1, with TRBD2 matching 9 bases. Germline CDR1 is SGHVS and CDR2 is FQNEAQ. This CDR3 has 16 residues. Germline trimming cut 1 base from V and 3 bases from J; bases unmatched to any gene: 4. The CDR3 nucleotides read TGTGCCAGCAGCTTAGTGGCGGGAGGGCTCTACAATGAGCAGTTCTTC. Translated: CASSLVAGGLYNEQFF.

The gene calls are TRBV28 and TRBJ1-2; the D is unclear. The length of the CDR3 is 13 residues. Germline CDR1 MDHEN, CDR2 SYDVKM. V lost 3 bases, J lost 5 bases, and 10 bases lay in between. DNA for the CDR3: TGTGCCAGCAGTTTCTCCGGACCTTATGGCTACACCTTC. Translation: CASSFSGPYGYTF.

The chain uses TRBV5-1 and TRBJ1-1, with D uncertain. Germline V gene data show CDR1 as SGHRS and CDR2 as YFSETQ. V gave up 0 bases and J gave up 1 base, with 7 bases separating them. This CDR3 region has 14 residues. DNA of the CDR3: TGCGCCAGCAGCTTGGCCCCTCCGAACACTGAAGCTTTCTTT. Amino acids: CASSLAPPNTEAFF.

The chain employs TRBV19 and TRBJ1-5, with 9 bases aligning to TRBD1. The V and J ends lost 7 bases and 2 bases, in that order; junction bases with no gene match: 15. The CDR3 consists of 18 residues. Germline CDR1 and CDR2: LNHDA and SQIVND (reference sequence). CDR3 nucleotide sequence: TGTGCCAGTACCGCAACAGGGGGCCCTGCGCGAGGCAATCAGCCCCAGCATTTT. This sequence encodes CASTATGGPARGNQPQHF.

This chain joins TRBV9 and TRBJ1-6; the D is unclear. Germline lookup yields CDR1 SGDLS and CDR2 YYNGEE. There are 14 residues in the CDR3. V lost 4 bases and J 9 bases, leaving 14 bases between the germline ends. In DNA form, the CDR3 reads TGTGCCAGCAGCATAAATCCGGGGTCTTCACCCCTCCACTTT. It is translated as CASSINPGSSPLHF.

The chain carries TRBV27 and TRBJ1-1, with D maybe TRBD1 (5 bases). This CDR3 spans 17 amino acids. V shed 4 bases and J shed 2 bases, with 20 bases lying between them. CDR1 MNHEY and CDR2 SMNVEV come from the germline V gene (reference sequence). CDR3 region: CASSSRGRGAVNTEAFF. The CDR3, as DNA: TGTGCCAGCAGTTCTAGAGGAAGGGGCGCAGTCAACACTGAAGCTTTCTTT.

The rearrangement links TRBV6-4 to TRBJ1-4, with D unclear. The CDR3 runs to 14 residues. Germline CDR1 reads MRHNA; CDR2 reads SNTAGT. Trimming took off 7 bases at V and 8 bases at J, with 17 bases between the two ends. DNA for the CDR3: TGTGCCAGCAAAGAACGGCCGGCGGGGGAAAAACTGTTTTTT. Protein sequence: CASKERPAGEKLFF.

The rearrangement links TRBV14 to TRBJ2-3; D is undetermined. The CDR3 extends over 13 amino acids. CDR1 is SGHDN and CDR2 is FVKESK in the germline V gene. The V end was cut by 4 bases, the J end by 4 bases, with 9 bases between. The CDR3 here is CASSRVASDTQYF. CDR3 DNA: TGTGCCAGCAGCCGGGTGGCTTCAGATACGCAGTATTTT.

The CDR3 nucleotides are TGTGCCAGCAGATCTGGATATTCCTACGAGCAGTACTTC. This encodes CASRSGYSYEQYF. The chain joins TRBV7-2 to TRBJ2-7; no clear D. Looked up from germline, CDR1 is SGHTA and CDR2 is FQGNSA. Trimming cost V 6 bases and J 1 base, with 10 bases left between them. There are 13 residues in the CDR3.

This clone turned up a few times. J is TRBJ1-2 and V is TRBV5-1, with TRBD1 identical over 7 bases. CDR1 SGHRS and CDR2 YFSETQ come from the germline V gene. The CDR3 spans 14 residues. The V gene end was trimmed by 4 bases and the J gene end by 4 bases; junction bases not matched to a gene: 7. The CDR3: CASSERQGAYGYTF. CDR3 nucleotide sequence: TGCGCCAGCAGCGAACGACAGGGCGCCTATGGCTACACCTTC.

This clone occurred a few times. The gene calls are TRBV27 and TRBJ1-6, with D hard to call. The CDR3 runs 16 residues. Trimming stripped 4 bases from V and 0 bases from J, with 10 bases between. Germline V gene lookup returns CDR1 MNHEY and CDR2 SMNVEV (reference sequence). CDR3 in DNA: TGTGCCAGCAGTTGGGTACAGAGCTCCTATAATTCACCCCTCCACTTT. This encodes CASSWVQSSYNSPLHF.

This clone has just one count. The rearrangement uses TRBV5-1 and TRBJ1-1; 7 bases are a match to TRBD1. Germline lookup yields CDR1 SGHRS and CDR2 YFSETQ. The trim removed 2 bases at V and 4 bases at J, leaving 5 bases unmatched. The CDR3 sequence is 14 residues long. As DNA, the CDR3 is TGCGCCAGCAGCTTCGCAGGGGGGATCACTGAAGCTTTCTTT. It is translated as CASSFAGGITEAFF.

The chain joins TRBV7-3 to TRBJ1-1, with 7 bases fitting TRBD1. The CDR3 length is 13 residues. Per germline, CDR1 SGHTA and CDR2 FQGTGA. V lost 4 bases to trimming and J lost 10 bases; unmatched junction nucleotides: 9. DNA for the CDR3: TGTGCCAGCAGCTCAACGGACAGGTCTGGAGCTTTCTTT. It specifies CASSSTDRSGAFF.

The J gene is TRBJ1-4, the V gene TRBV13; D remains unclear. The V and J ends lost 0 bases and 6 bases respectively, with 5 bases between them. This CDR3 has 13 residues. Germline V gene lookup returns CDR1 PRHDT and CDR2 FYEKMQ (reference sequence). This chain's CDR3 is CASSLGGDEKLFF. CDR3 nucleotide sequence: TGTGCCAGCAGCTTAGGCGGAGATGAAAAACTGTTTTTT.

This clone was seen only once. V and J are TRBV5-5 and TRBJ1-1; 7 nucleotides agree with TRBD1. Germline CDR1 is SGHKS and CDR2 is YYEKEE (reference sequence). This CDR3 has 13 amino acids. Trimming removed 1 base from V and 6 bases from J; junction bases left unmatched: 3. This chain's CDR3 is CASSLTGDPEAFF. CDR3 DNA sequence: TGTGCCAGCAGCTTGACAGGGGATCCTGAAGCTTTCTTT.

The chain recombines TRBV14 with TRBJ2-7; D may be TRBD1 (6 bases). Per the germline V gene, CDR1 is SGHDN and CDR2 is FVKESK. Trimming shortened V by 3 bases and J by 1 base, and 10 bases separated the two germline ends. This CDR3 has 14 residues. The CDR3 DNA reads TGTGCCAGCAGCCATCGGGACACATCCTACGAGCAGTACTTC. It yields the protein CASSHRDTSYEQYF.

This sequence joins TRBV27 and TRBJ1-6; 7 bases are shared with TRBD1. Trimming removed 7 bases from V and 6 bases from J; junction bases left unmatched: 9. The CDR3 covers 15 residues. Germline V CDR1 and CDR2: MNHEY, SMNVEV (reference sequence). This chain's CDR3 is CASKGGTAINSPLHF. CDR3 sequence (DNA): TGTGCCAGCAAGGGTGGGACAGCCATTAATTCACCCCTCCACTTT.